The 10 T cell receptor beta chains below all came from one sample that was sequenced in a study of glioma-infiltrating T cells after dendritic cell vaccination. Stated time point: after dendritic cell vaccination, including at tumor progression/relapse. Only in-frame clones appear in the TCRdb table, and some are missing; sequencing was by immunoSEQ multiplex PCR. The table records roughly 100,000 clones, 90% of them present only once. Specimen: blood, collected after dendritic cell vaccination. The origin of the receptors is a human donor with glioblastoma.

This chain uses TRBV5-1 with TRBJ2-3, with no clear D. Germline CDR1 and CDR2: SGHRS and YFSETQ. CDR3 length equals 14 residues. Trimming removed 2 bases from V and 1 base from J, with 8 bases in between. CDR3 sequence reads: CASSFNLGTDTQYF. CDR3 bases: TGCGCCAGCAGCTTCAATCTAGGCACAGATACGCAGTATTTT.

The CDR3 loop reads CAWKYSTDTQYF. Written as DNA, the CDR3 is TGTGCCTGGAAATATAGCACAGATACGCAGTATTTT. This rearrangement joins TRBV30 to TRBJ2-3; no definite D call. This CDR3 has 12 residues. Trimming stripped 4 bases from V and 0 bases from J, with 5 bases between. The germline gives CDR1 GTSNPN, CDR2 SVGIG (reference sequence).

The V and J genes are TRBV7-3 and TRBJ2-5; the D gene is possibly TRBD2 (5 bases). The CDR3 runs to 13 residues. CDR1 is SGHTA, CDR2 FQGTGA, per germline. V was cut by 5 bases and J by 7 bases, with 14 bases left in between. CDR3 loop: CASSPWSAGTQYF. The CDR3 coding sequence is TGTGCCAGCAGCCCATGGTCGGCGGGGACCCAGTACTTC.

This clone was counted only a few times. The rearrangement uses TRBV6-1 and TRBJ1-1; 9 bases map to TRBD1. With V trimmed by 1 base and J by 7 bases, 7 bases remained unmatched. Germline CDR1 MNHNS, CDR2 SASEGT. The CDR3 runs to 15 residues. The DNA for the CDR3 is TGTGCCAGCAGTGAAGTGACCGGACAGGGGAGTGAAGCTTTCTTT. Protein product: CASSEVTGQGSEAFF.

The chain joins TRBV2 to TRBJ1-2; D is ambiguous. This CDR3 is built from 14 residues. Trimming left V 5 bases short and J 1 base short, with 11 bases between. The germline CDR1 and CDR2 sequences are SNHLY and FYNNEI. The CDR3 here is CASSSQSDNYGYTF. The CDR3 coding sequence is TGTGCCAGCAGTTCGCAGAGCGATAACTATGGCTACACCTTC.

The genes are TRBV7-3 and TRBJ2-3, with 10 bases matching TRBD2. V was clipped by 1 base and J by 11 bases; unmatched bases: 6. Germline V gives CDR1 SGHTA, CDR2 FQGTGA. The CDR3 is made up of 14 amino acids. CDR3 bases: TGTGCCAGCAGCTTAATGGGGCTAGCGGGAGTGCAGTATTTT. Amino acid sequence: CASSLMGLAGVQYF.

The rearrangement links TRBV7-3 to TRBJ2-5, with D possibly matching TRBD2 (6 bases). V was cut by 0 bases and J by 5 bases, with 10 bases left in between. CDR3 length: 14 residues. CDR1 is SGHTA and CDR2 is FQGTGA in the germline V gene. The CDR3, as DNA: TGTGCCAGCAGCTTAACATCAGCGGGTGAGACCCAGTACTTC. It translates to CASSLTSAGETQYF.

The V gene is TRBV28, the J gene TRBJ2-7, with 10 bases matching TRBD1. Unmatched junction bases numbered 9, after V lost 8 bases and J lost 5 bases. Germline CDR1 reads MDHEN; CDR2 reads SYDVKM. This CDR3 is built from 14 residues. CDR3 region: CASWRDRGIDEQYF. In DNA form, the CDR3 reads TGTGCCAGCTGGAGGGACAGGGGAATTGACGAGCAGTACTTC.

The J gene is TRBJ1-4, the V gene TRBV2; D ambiguous. The V gene lost 2 bases and the J gene lost 8 bases, with 12 bases spanning the gap. This CDR3 region has 14 residues. CDR1 is SNHLY, CDR2 FYNNEI, per germline. The CDR3 protein is CASSERTTREKLFF. The CDR3 region has the DNA TGTGCCAGCAGTGAAAGGACTACTCGGGAAAAACTGTTTTTT.

CDR3 DNA sequence: TGTGCCAGTTCCAAACAGGGTTATTCCTACGAGCAGTACTTC. It codes for CASSKQGYSYEQYF. The V and J genes are TRBV27 and TRBJ2-7, with D possibly matching TRBD1 (6 bases). Trimming took off 9 bases at V and 1 base at J, with 16 bases between the two ends. The CDR3 is 14 amino acids. In germline, CDR1 is MNHEY, CDR2 SMNVEV (reference sequence).